This T cell receptor (beta chain) is drawn from a study of shared clonotypes between healthy human individuals. In germline, CDR1 is SQVTM, CDR2 ANQGSEA. CDR3 length equals 14 residues. Trimming removed 6 bases from V and 7 bases from J; junction bases left unmatched: 6. Clones were read by immunoSEQ multiplex PCR, and TCRdb kept only the in-frame ones, dropping some. The repertoire has 760,000 or so clones, just over 95% of them found once; the top ten carry about 0.22%. Naive CD8 cells lacked CD45RO and underwent positive selection for CCR7, leaving out terminally differentiated effector memory CD45RA+ cells.

This chain links TRBV29-1 with TRBJ2-1; TRBD2 matches at 13 bases. The sequence came from a man aged 30-40 years in good health. The sample taken for sequencing was naive CD8+ T cells sorted from blood. CDR3 sequence: CSVYPGLAGNEQFF. CDR3 DNA: TGCAGCGTATACCCGGGACTAGCGGGGAATGAGCAGTTCTTC.